These 18 T cell receptor beta chains share one sample of origin, sequenced in a study of CD8 T cells in ankylosing spondylitis. General study points: Characteristic of ankylosing spondylitis blood, it appeared, was a TCR beta motif comprising several highly homologous variants.

TCRdb processed the 5' RACE reads anew with MiXCR; each CDR3 protein has one entry. The data show around 140,000 distinct CDR3 sequences, 15% to 20% seen once. These receptors are not linked to any known antigen. Sequencing used blood, either unsorted or a sorted T cell fraction (not recorded which). Source of these receptors: a male donor with ankylosing spondylitis.

There are a few counts of this clonotype. This CDR3 is CASSAVGLGYTF. DNA of the CDR3: TGTGCCAGCAGTGCCGTGGGGCTGGGCTACACCTTC. The chain recombines TRBV2 with TRBJ1-2; perhaps TRBD1 as D (5 bases). Per the germline V gene, CDR1 is SNHLY and CDR2 is FYNNEI. V gave up 4 bases and J gave up 8 bases, with 11 bases separating them. The CDR3 spans 12 residues.

This clonotype was observed a few times. The V and J genes are TRBV19 and TRBJ1-5, with TRBD1 matching 8 bases. CDR3 size: 15 residues. CDR1 is LNHDA and CDR2 is SQIVND in the germline V gene (reference sequence). The V segment lost 5 bases and the J segment 7 bases; nucleotides outside the gene matches: 10. As DNA, the CDR3 is TGTGCCAGTAGTGAGGAGACAGGGGTCGGGCAGCCCCAGCATTTT. Translating gives CASSEETGVGQPQHF.

This chain links TRBV3-1 with TRBJ2-5, with 12 nucleotides matching TRBD2. The CDR3 is made up of 16 amino acids. V dropped 4 bases and J dropped 8; count of bases not matched to a gene: 11. Germline assignment: CDR1 LGHDT and CDR2 YNNKEL (reference sequence). Written as DNA, the CDR3 is TGTGCCAGCAGCCTACGGACTAGCGGGGCCCTGAGTACCCAGTACTTC. It yields the protein CASSLRTSGALSTQYF.

This clonotype was observed a few times. The chain employs TRBV5-1 and TRBJ2-4; possibly TRBD1 for D (6 bases). The CDR3 runs 15 residues. Germline CDR1 reads SGHRS; CDR2 reads YFSETQ. Trimming took 0 bases from V and 8 from J, leaving 15 bases between them. CDR3 nucleotide sequence: TGCGCCAGCAGCTTGGCCGCCATCAAGGGGGACATTCAGTACTTC. As protein: CASSLAAIKGDIQYF. The full variable domain, completed using reference TRBV5-1 and TRBJ2-4, is KAGVTQTPRYLIKTRGQQVTLSCSPISGHRSVSWYQQTPGQGLQFLFEYFSETQRNKGNFPGRFSGRQFSNSRSEMNVSTLELGDSALYLCASSLAAIKGDIQYFGAGTRLSVL.

This clonotype occurred a few times. The chain joins TRBV19 to TRBJ2-4; no clear D gene. Deletions cut 3 bases from V and 2 bases from J, with 8 bases between. The CDR3 has 14 amino acids. Germline lookup yields CDR1 LNHDA and CDR2 SQIVND (reference sequence). The CDR3 reads CASSMWDTKNIQYF. CDR3 DNA: TGTGCCAGTAGTATGTGGGATACCAAAAACATTCAGTACTTC.

This clonotype was counted between two and nine times. This chain uses TRBV7-6 with TRBJ2-1; TRBD2 matches at 11 bases. Unmatched junction bases numbered 11, after V lost 4 bases and J lost 9 bases. Germline V gene data show CDR1 as SGHVS and CDR2 as FNYEAQ. The CDR3 extends over 16 amino acids. In nucleotides, the CDR3 is TGTGCCAGCAGCTCCTCACTAGCGGGAGTGGTTGGTGAGCAGTTCTTC. It is translated as CASSSSLAGVVGEQFF. Filled out from reference TRBV7-6 and TRBJ2-1, the complete variable domain reads GAGVSQSPRYKVTKRGQDVALRCDPISGHVSLYWYRQALGQGPEFLTYFNYEAQQDKSGLPNDRFSAERPEGSISTLTIQRTEQRDSAMYRCASSSSLAGVVGEQFFGPGTRLTVL.

This clonotype was seen a few times. V is TRBV12-3 or TRBV12-4 and J is TRBJ2-2; 8 nucleotides agree with TRBD1. This CDR3 has 14 amino acids. The junction had 3 bases not matched to a gene; V was cut back by 6 bases and J by 3 bases. For the CDR3, the DNA is TGTGCCAGCAGCCAGGGGGCCGACACCGGGGAGCTGTTTTTT. Amino acids: CASSQGADTGELFF.

The genes are TRBV12-3 or TRBV12-4 and TRBJ2-6, with 9 positions matching TRBD1. Losses at the gene ends were 4 bases for V and 4 bases for J; bases not matched to a gene: 2. The CDR3 is 15 amino acids. The CDR3 bases are TGTGCCAGCAGTTACAGGGGGCCCGGGGCCAACGTCCTGACTTTC. It codes for CASSYRGPGANVLTF.

This clonotype turned up a few times. The chain uses TRBV7-9 and TRBJ2-7, with 7 bases lining up with TRBD1. V shed 5 bases, J shed 3 bases, and the junction held 10 bases outside the gene matches. CDR3 length equals 15 residues. The germline gives CDR1 SEHNR, CDR2 FQNEAQ (reference sequence). DNA of the CDR3: TGTGCCAGCAGCCCAACCCCGACAGGGAGCTACGAGCAGTACTTC. Protein product: CASSPTPTGSYEQYF.

The chain employs TRBV6-5 and TRBJ1-1; D gene ambiguous. This CDR3 region has 11 residues. The germline V and J ends were trimmed by 3 bases and 11 bases, with 10 bases remaining between them. Germline loops: CDR1 MNHEY, CDR2 SVGAGI. CDR3 bases: TGTGCCAGCAGTTATCCCCCTTTTGCTTTCTTT. Its translation: CASSYPPFAFF.

This chain connects TRBV28 to TRBJ1-1, with 9 positions matching TRBD1. Germline V gene lookup returns CDR1 MDHEN and CDR2 SYDVKM. The CDR3 contains 16 residues. The trim removed 5 bases at V and 0 bases at J, leaving 7 bases unmatched. DNA of the CDR3: TGTGCCAGCAGTCTAGGGACAGGGATAATGAACACTGAAGCTTTCTTT. This encodes CASSLGTGIMNTEAFF.

This clonotype was seen a few times. V gene TRBV7-9 combines with J gene TRBJ2-1; D remains ambiguous. CDR1 SEHNR and CDR2 FQNEAQ come from the germline V gene (reference sequence). The CDR3 contains 11 residues. V was cut by 1 base and J by 8 bases, with 3 bases left in between. The CDR3 sequence: CASSLDYEQFF. The CDR3 coding sequence is TGTGCCAGCAGCTTAGATTATGAGCAGTTCTTC.

This rearrangement joins TRBV5-6 to TRBJ2-7, with 7 positions matching TRBD1. This CDR3 is built from 12 residues. Germline loops: CDR1 SGHDT, CDR2 YYEEEE. V lost 3 bases and J lost 6; bases outside the gene matches: 3. The DNA of the CDR3 is TGTGCCAGCAGCTGGACAGGTGCCGAGCAGTACTTC. Its protein product is CASSWTGAEQYF. The variable domain in full, completed from reference TRBV5-6 and TRBJ2-7, reads DAGVTQSPTHLIKTRGQQVTLRCSPKSGHDTVSWYQQALGQGPQFIFQYYEEEERQRGNFPDRFSGHQFPNYSSELNVNALLLGDSALYLCASSWTGAEQYFGPGTRLTVT.

The chain joins TRBV6-4 to TRBJ1-1, with 8 bases identical to TRBD1. Germline assignment: CDR1 MRHNA and CDR2 SNTAGT. Germline trimming cut 5 bases from V and 0 bases from J; bases unmatched to any gene: 14. There are 18 residues in the CDR3. CDR3 sequence: CASSHPTGVSEMNTEAFF. In DNA, the CDR3 is TGTGCCAGCAGTCACCCGACAGGGGTGTCGGAGATGAACACTGAAGCTTTCTTT.

The V call is TRBV7-9, the J call TRBJ2-3; maybe TRBD2 (6 bases). Germline loops: CDR1 SEHNR, CDR2 FQNEAQ (reference sequence). The germline V and J ends were trimmed by 3 bases and 1 base, with 17 bases remaining between them. This CDR3 contains 17 residues. CDR3 residues: CASSFRGPSGGTDTQYF. The CDR3, as DNA: TGTGCCAGCAGCTTCCGGGGCCCCTCGGGGGGCACAGATACGCAGTATTTT.

This clonotype came up a few times. J is TRBJ1-1 and V is TRBV20-1; weak D call: TRBD1 (6 bases). Germline values: CDR1 DFQATT, CDR2 SNEGSKA (reference sequence). The CDR3 sequence is 11 residues long. Trimming shortened V by 7 bases and J by 3 bases, and 9 bases separated the two germline ends. CDR3 residues: CSVDSYTEAFF. The CDR3 nucleotides read TGCAGTGTGGACAGCTACACTGAAGCTTTCTTT.

V is TRBV28 and J is TRBJ2-1; 8 bases match TRBD1. The germline V gene has CDR1 MDHEN and CDR2 SYDVKM. Losses at the gene ends were 5 bases for V and 8 bases for J; bases not matched to a gene: 14. The CDR3 has 16 residues. This CDR3 reads CASSPPRQGPGDEQFF. The CDR3 bases are TGTGCCAGCAGTCCCCCCCGACAGGGGCCCGGGGATGAGCAGTTCTTC.

This clonotype was detected a few times. V gene TRBV2 combines with J gene TRBJ2-3, with D hard to call. Trimming stripped 4 bases from V and 0 bases from J, with 11 bases between. Germline V gives CDR1 SNHLY, CDR2 FYNNEI. CDR3 length: 15 amino acids. The CDR3 DNA reads TGTGCCAGCAGTGCCACTTTCCCTAGCACAGATACGCAGTATTTT. Protein sequence: CASSATFPSTDTQYF.